A single sample is the source of the 21 T cell receptor beta chains below, sequenced in a study of T-cell reconstitution after alpha-beta-depleted transplantation in children (dated by TCRdb to 2016 to 2018). The library was made by PCR. For sequencing, an Illumina HiSeq 2500 was employed. TCR libraries were prepared with molecular barcoding, using unique molecular identifiers to normalize TCRbeta repertoire quantification. The raw public data were reprocessed by TCRdb itself: fastp quality trimming at Q25, MiXCR clonotype calling, in-frame beta chains only. Each record represents a unique CDR3 protein, reported with the most common genes and DNA among its rows. The sample has about 610,000 distinct CDR3 sequences on record, more than 9% of them singletons. The ten largest clones add up to roughly 4% of the sample. The specimen comprised PBMCs from the stem cell graft donor, sampled from the stem cell graft. The receptors stem from a human donor who donated a stem cell graft to a child with acute myeloid leukemia.

V and J are TRBV3-1 and TRBJ2-1, with 10 bases matching TRBD2. The CDR3 is 15 amino acids. Germline V CDR1 and CDR2: LGHDT, YNNKEL (reference sequence). V gave up 2 bases and J gave up 7 bases; unmatched junction bases: 5. DNA for the CDR3: TGTGCCAGCAGCCAACTTAGCGGGAGGAATAATGAGCAGTTCTTC. It encodes CASSQLSGRNNEQFF.

This clonotype has only a few counts. V and J are TRBV19 and TRBJ2-7; a possible D gene is TRBD2 (6 bases). The CDR3 sequence is 14 residues long. V was trimmed by 3 bases and J by 4 bases, leaving 13 bases between them. Looked up from germline, CDR1 is LNHDA and CDR2 is SQIVND (reference sequence). The CDR3 DNA reads TGTGCCAGTAGTATTGCACTAGCAGTTTACGAGCAGTACTTC. This translates into CASSIALAVYEQYF. Based on the CDR3 plus reference TRBV19 and TRBJ2-7, the full variable domain is DGGITQSPKYLFRKEGQNVTLSCEQNLNHDAMYWYRQDPGQGLRLIYYSQIVNDFQKGDIAEGYSVSREKKESFPLTVTSAQKNPTAFYLCASSIALAVYEQYFGPGTRLTVT.

This clonotype was seen a few times. The rearrangement joins TRBV12-3 or TRBV12-4 to TRBJ1-2; no clear D. This CDR3 contains 14 residues. V gave up 6 bases and J gave up 7 bases, with 18 bases separating them. CDR3 sequence reads: CASRPTGGGSGYTF. CDR3 nucleotides: TGTGCCAGCAGACCAACGGGTGGAGGCTCTGGCTACACCTTC.

A single count supports this clonotype. The V call is TRBV20-1, the J call TRBJ2-3; possibly TRBD1 or TRBD2 for D (5 bases each). Germline V gene sequence: CDR1 DFQATT, CDR2 SNEGSKA (reference sequence). This CDR3 is built from 16 residues. CDR3 in DNA: TGCAGCGTCAACAAAAACCGGGACGGAGTCACAGATACGCAGTATTTT. Protein sequence: CSVNKNRDGVTDTQYF.

This clonotype was seen a few times. The V gene is TRBV7-6, the J gene TRBJ2-2, with D unclear. The germline V gene has CDR1 SGHVS and CDR2 FNYEAQ. The CDR3 contains 19 residues. Trimming stripped 4 bases from V and 0 bases from J, with 21 bases between. The CDR3 DNA follows: TGTGCCAGCAGCTCCCCCCGGACCCCTCAGGCCCCGAACACCGGGGAGCTGTTTTTT. Protein sequence: CASSSPRTPQAPNTGELFF.

The genes are TRBV6-5 and TRBJ2-7; 7 bases agree with TRBD2. With 6 bases clipped from V and 1 base from J, the junction kept 15 bases outside the gene matches. In germline, CDR1 is MNHEY, CDR2 SVGAGI. CDR3 size: 17 residues. CDR3 in DNA: TGTGCCAGCAGCCTTACTCTTGGGCTAGCGGATTCCTACGAGCAGTACTTC. Its protein product is CASSLTLGLADSYEQYF.

The rearrangement links TRBV29-1 to TRBJ1-4, with D unresolved. Germline assignment: CDR1 SQVTM and CDR2 ANQGSEA. CDR3 length: 13 residues. V lost 5 bases and J lost 0, with 7 bases in between. CDR3 protein: CSVMSATNEKLFF. The CDR3 DNA reads TGCAGCGTTATGTCGGCAACTAATGAAAAACTGTTTTTT.

This clonotype was counted ten times or more. The V and J genes are TRBV7-3 and TRBJ2-1; 10 bases align to TRBD1. Per germline, CDR1 SGHTA and CDR2 FQGTGA. CDR3 size: 15 residues. V trimming: 5 bases; J trimming: 6 bases; junction bases outside the gene matches: 7. The CDR3 protein is CASSPGQGVANEQFF. The CDR3 DNA sequence: TGTGCCAGCAGCCCCGGACAGGGGGTAGCCAATGAGCAGTTCTTC.

The table lists this clonotype with many counts. The V gene is TRBV29-1, the J gene TRBJ2-1; a possible D gene is TRBD1 (6 bases). This CDR3 region has 14 residues. The V gene lost 5 bases and the J gene lost 4 bases, with 15 bases spanning the gap. Germline values: CDR1 SQVTM, CDR2 ANQGSEA. The CDR3, as DNA: TGCAGCGTTACCGCTTACAGGGTTTACAATGAGCAGTTCTTC. Translated, it gives CSVTAYRVYNEQFF.

This clonotype was observed many times. For the CDR3, the DNA is TGTGCCAGCAGTGGACAGAGGCTGAAAGACACCATATATTTT. It encodes CASSGQRLKDTIYF. The chain employs TRBV2 and TRBJ1-3, with a possible D match to TRBD1 (5 bases). The CDR3 covers 14 residues. Germline lookup yields CDR1 SNHLY and CDR2 FYNNEI. V gave up 4 bases and J gave up 8 bases, with 15 bases separating them.

Ten or more counts support this clonotype. V and J are TRBV7-2 and TRBJ2-3; D gene uncertain. V lost 0 bases and J lost 0, with 1 base in between. Germline-derived CDR1 and CDR2 are SGHTA and FQGNSA. CDR3 length: 13 amino acids. The CDR3 sequence: CASSLASTDTQYF. Written as DNA, the CDR3 is TGTGCCAGCAGCTTAGCGAGCACAGATACGCAGTATTTT. The full variable domain, its missing parts supplied by reference TRBV7-2 and TRBJ2-3, is GAGVSQSPSNKVTEKGKDVELRCDPISGHTALYWYRQSLGQGLEFLIYFQGNSAPDKSGLPSDRFSAERTGGSVSTLTIQRTQQEDSAVYLCASSLASTDTQYFGPGTRLTVL.

The chain employs TRBV20-1 and TRBJ2-7; 9 bases map to TRBD1. The germline V gene has CDR1 DFQATT and CDR2 SNEGSKA (reference sequence). The CDR3 is 13 residues long. The ends lost 3 bases at V and 3 bases at J; junction bases unmatched: 3. CDR3 region: CSASTGGRYEQYF. The CDR3 DNA sequence: TGCAGTGCTAGTACAGGGGGCCGCTACGAGCAGTACTTC.

This clonotype was seen at least ten times. The rearrangement joins TRBV12-1 to TRBJ2-1; the D call in the table, TRBD2, was not verified against the DNA. TRBV12-1 is a pseudogene locus. The CDR3 is made up of 13 amino acids. In nucleotides, the CDR3 is TGTGCCAGCAGCTTTGAGGATCTAGCGGAGCAGTTCTTC. It translates to CASSFEDLAEQFF.

This chain connects TRBV6-5 to TRBJ2-5; 15 bases fit TRBD2. CDR3 length equals 18 residues. From germline, CDR1 is MNHEY and CDR2 SVGAGI. V dropped 4 bases and J dropped 4; count of bases not matched to a gene: 10. CDR3 sequence: CASSSSGLAGGLIETQYF. CDR3 DNA sequence: TGTGCCAGCAGTTCTTCTGGACTAGCGGGAGGGCTGATAGAGACCCAGTACTTC.

Ten or more counts support this clonotype. The chain employs TRBV10-3 and TRBJ2-7, with D perhaps assigned TRBD1 or TRBD2 (6 bases each). V was pared by 4 bases and J by 0 bases, with 10 bases between. This CDR3 is built from 14 residues. Germline CDR1 ENHRY, CDR2 SYGVKD. The CDR3 DNA reads as TGTGCCATCAGTGGGGAGGACAGCTCCTACGAGCAGTACTTC. This codes for CAISGEDSSYEQYF.

This clonotype has a handful of counts. V is TRBV20-1 and J is TRBJ2-1; D remains unclear. V was cut by 5 bases and J by 4 bases, with 15 bases left in between. The CDR3 covers 14 residues. CDR1 DFQATT and CDR2 SNEGSKA come from the germline V gene (reference sequence). The CDR3 loop reads CSAPDPARYNEQFF. The CDR3 coding sequence is TGCAGTGCTCCCGACCCAGCTCGGTACAATGAGCAGTTCTTC.

V gene TRBV12-3 or TRBV12-4 combines with J gene TRBJ2-3; weak D call: TRBD2 (6 bases). The CDR3 loop spans 16 amino acids. The V end was cut by 6 bases, the J end by 5 bases, with 21 bases between. The CDR3 DNA reads as TGTGCCAGCAGCCTCCCCCGCGGGAAAATCGGAGATACGCAGTATTTT. Its translation: CASSLPRGKIGDTQYF.

This chain uses TRBV11-2 with TRBJ2-3; unclear D gene. This CDR3 is 16 amino acids long. CDR1 and CDR2 from the germline V gene are SGHAT and FQNNGV. The germline V and J ends were trimmed by 5 bases and 2 bases, with 17 bases remaining between them. CDR3 residues: CASSPNLGPITDTQYF. The CDR3 DNA reads as TGTGCCAGCAGCCCCAATCTTGGCCCAATCACAGATACGCAGTATTTT. The variable domain in full, completed from reference TRBV11-2 and TRBJ2-3, reads EAGVAQSPRYKIIEKRQSVAFWCNPISGHATLYWYQQILGQGPKLLIQFQNNGVVDDSQLPKDRFSAERLKGVDSTLKIQPAKLEDSAVYLCASSPNLGPITDTQYFGPGTRLTVL.

This clonotype was seen repeatedly, ten times or more. This chain links TRBV20-1 with TRBJ2-2; 8 bases are a match to TRBD2. From germline, CDR1 is DFQATT and CDR2 SNEGSKA (reference sequence). CDR3 size: 16 residues. V lost 5 bases to trimming and J lost 0 bases; unmatched junction nucleotides: 8. This CDR3 is CSASISGNANTGELFF. In nucleotides, the CDR3 is TGCAGTGCTTCAATTAGCGGGAACGCGAACACCGGGGAGCTGTTTTTT.

This chain joins TRBV6-1 and TRBJ2-7, with D hard to call. Trimming took off 3 bases at V and 8 bases at J, with 8 bases between the two ends. This CDR3 has 11 residues. Per germline, CDR1 MNHNS and CDR2 SASEGT. The chain's CDR3 is CASSESQKQYF. As DNA, the CDR3 is TGTGCCAGCAGTGAGAGTCAAAAGCAGTACTTC.

This chain links TRBV7-2 with TRBJ2-1; D not certain. The V end was cut by 2 bases, the J end by 9 bases, with 8 bases between. Germline V gene lookup returns CDR1 SGHTA and CDR2 FQGNSA. The length of the CDR3 is 12 residues. DNA for the CDR3: TGTGCCAGCAGCTTATCGTACGGTGAGCAGTTCTTC. Protein product: CASSLSYGEQFF. Using reference TRBV7-2 and TRBJ2-1 for the parts outside the CDR3, the full variable domain is GAGVSQSPSNKVTEKGKDVELRCDPISGHTALYWYRQSLGQGLEFLIYFQGNSAPDKSGLPSDRFSAERTGGSVSTLTIQRTQQEDSAVYLCASSLSYGEQFFGPGTRLTVL.